One sample yielded the 5 T cell receptor beta chains listed below, sequenced in a study of blood T cell repertoires in COVID-19. TCRdb's table, derived via immunoSEQ multiplex PCR, lists solely in-frame clones and lacks some. The table lists fewer than 250,000 clones, 75% to 90% of them singletons. The sample was PBMCs or T cells enriched from blood (not recorded which). These receptors came from a woman aged 25 to 39 who had been exposed to COVID-19.

The chain carries TRBV5-4 and TRBJ2-1, with D uncertain. This CDR3 has 16 residues. Germline CDR1 and CDR2: SGHNT and YYREEE (reference sequence). V lost 3 bases and J 0 bases, leaving 13 bases between the germline ends. The CDR3 loop reads CASSYSRLSSYNEQFF. DNA for the CDR3: TGTGCCAGCAGCTACTCCCGTCTGAGCTCCTACAATGAGCAGTTCTTC.

The chain combines TRBV30 with TRBJ2-1, with TRBD2 identical over 10 bases. Per the germline V gene, CDR1 is GTSNPN and CDR2 is SVGIG (reference sequence). V lost 4 bases to trimming and J lost 7 bases; unmatched junction nucleotides: 4. The CDR3 has 13 residues. DNA of the CDR3: TGTGCCTGGACTAGCGGGAGACGAAATGAGCAGTTCTTC. Its protein product is CAWTSGRRNEQFF.

This clone was seen only a few times. The chain joins TRBV29-1 to TRBJ2-2, with 10 bases lining up with TRBD2. This CDR3 contains 14 residues. Germline V lookup: CDR1 SQVTM, CDR2 ANQGSEA. The J segment lost 5 bases and the V segment lost 4 bases, leaving 4 bases of the junction unmatched. CDR3 in DNA: TGCAGCGTTGTGAGCGGGAGGGCTACCGGGGAGCTGTTTTTT. It codes for CSVVSGRATGELFF.

This chain links TRBV29-1 with TRBJ1-5; unclear D gene. Trimming cost V 8 bases and J 2 bases, with 16 bases left between them. The CDR3 sequence is 14 residues long. Germline V gives CDR1 SQVTM, CDR2 ANQGSEA. CDR3 in DNA: TGCAGCCGACGACAACGGGGTGGCAATCAGCCCCAGCATTTT. It specifies CSRRQRGGNQPQHF. Using reference TRBV29-1 and TRBJ1-5 for the parts outside the CDR3, the full variable domain is SAVISQKPSRDICQRGTSLTIQCQVDSQVTMMFWYRQQPGQSLTLIATANQGSEATYESGFVIDKFPISRPNLTFSTLTVSNMSPEDSSIYLCSRRQRGGNQPQHFGDGTRLSIL.

The J gene is TRBJ1-1, the V gene TRBV7-9; tentative D call: TRBD1 (5 bases). Per germline, CDR1 SEHNR and CDR2 FQNEAQ (reference sequence). The CDR3 contains 14 residues. V was trimmed by 5 bases and J by 7 bases, leaving 17 bases between them. This CDR3 reads CASSGAGGSGEAFF. CDR3 bases: TGTGCCAGCAGCGGGGCTGGGGGGTCCGGTGAAGCTTTCTTT.